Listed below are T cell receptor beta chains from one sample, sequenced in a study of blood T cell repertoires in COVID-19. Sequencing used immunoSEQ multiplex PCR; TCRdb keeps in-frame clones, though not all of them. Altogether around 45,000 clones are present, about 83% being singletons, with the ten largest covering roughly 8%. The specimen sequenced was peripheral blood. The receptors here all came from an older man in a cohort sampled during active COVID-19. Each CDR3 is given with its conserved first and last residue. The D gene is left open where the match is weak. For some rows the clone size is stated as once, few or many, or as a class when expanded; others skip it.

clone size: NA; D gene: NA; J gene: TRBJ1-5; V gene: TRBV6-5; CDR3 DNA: TGTGCCAGCAGTCCGACAGGCGCTCAGCCCCAGCATTTT; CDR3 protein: CASSPTGAQPQHF
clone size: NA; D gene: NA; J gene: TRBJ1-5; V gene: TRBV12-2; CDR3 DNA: TGTGCAAGTCGCCCAGGACAGGGGGCTACCCTTATTAGCAATCAGCCCCAGCATTTT; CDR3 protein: CASRPGQGATLISNQPQHF
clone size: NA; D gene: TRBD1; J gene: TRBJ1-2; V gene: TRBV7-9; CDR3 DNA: TGTGCCAGCAGCTTAGAGAGGACAGGGTTGGATGGCTACACCTTC; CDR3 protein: CASSLERTGLDGYTF
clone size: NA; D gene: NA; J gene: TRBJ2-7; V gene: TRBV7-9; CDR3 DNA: TGTGCCAGCAGCGGTCTAAGGCCAGGCATAAACTCCTACGAGCAGTACTTC; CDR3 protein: CASSGLRPGINSYEQYF
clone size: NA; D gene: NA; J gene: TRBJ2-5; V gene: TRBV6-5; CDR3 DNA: TGTGCCAGCAGTTCACAGGGGGGGTGGGAGACCCAGTACTTC; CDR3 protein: CASSSQGGWETQYF
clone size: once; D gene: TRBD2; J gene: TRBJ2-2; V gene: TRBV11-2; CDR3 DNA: TGTGCCAGCAGCCCGGGACTAGCGTTTACCGGGGAGCTGTTTTTT; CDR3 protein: CASSPGLAFTGELFF
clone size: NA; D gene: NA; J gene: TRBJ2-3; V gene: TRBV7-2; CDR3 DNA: TGTGCCAGCAGCTCCGGAGGGCGGGTTAGCACAGATACGCAGTATTTT; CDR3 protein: CASSSGGRVSTDTQYF
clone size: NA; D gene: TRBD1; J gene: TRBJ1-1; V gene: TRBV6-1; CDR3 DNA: TGTGCCAGCAGTGAAGCCCGGACAGGGTTCGCTGAAGCTTTCTTT; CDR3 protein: CASSEARTGFAEAFF
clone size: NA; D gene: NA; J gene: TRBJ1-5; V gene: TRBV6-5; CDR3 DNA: TGTGCCAGCAAGTGGGGCACCAAGGGCGACCAGCCCCAGCATTTT; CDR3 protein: CASKWGTKGDQPQHF
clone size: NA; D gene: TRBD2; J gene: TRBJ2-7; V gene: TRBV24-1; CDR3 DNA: TGTGCCACCAGTGATTTAGGACTAGCGGGGATCTCCTACGAGCAGTACTTC; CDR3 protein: CATSDLGLAGISYEQYF
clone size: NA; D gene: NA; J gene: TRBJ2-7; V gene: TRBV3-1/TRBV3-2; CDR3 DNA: TGTGCCAGCAGCCAAGCGTACGAGCAGTACTTC; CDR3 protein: CASSQAYEQYF
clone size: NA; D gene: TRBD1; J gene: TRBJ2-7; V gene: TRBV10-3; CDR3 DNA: TGTGCCATCAGTGTGCAGGGGGCTCCCGAGCAGTACTTC; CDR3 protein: CAISVQGAPEQYF
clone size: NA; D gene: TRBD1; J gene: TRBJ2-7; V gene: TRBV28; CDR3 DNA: TGTGCCAGCTCGGACAGGGCCGAGCAGTACTTC; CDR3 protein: CASSDRAEQYF
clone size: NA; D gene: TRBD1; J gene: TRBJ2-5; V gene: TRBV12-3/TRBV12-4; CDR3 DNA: TGTGCCAGCAGTCAGGGACAGGGGCAGACCCAGTACTTC; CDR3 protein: CASSQGQGQTQYF
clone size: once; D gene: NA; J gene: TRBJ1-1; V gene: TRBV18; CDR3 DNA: TGTGCCAGCTCACCACAGGGGACCCAGGGGAGTGAAGCTTTCTTT; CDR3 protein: CASSPQGTQGSEAFF
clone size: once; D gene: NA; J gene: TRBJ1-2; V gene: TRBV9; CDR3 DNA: TGTGCCAGCAGCGTAGGAAGTCTCTTAGGACAGATTTATGGCTACACCTTC; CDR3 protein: CASSVGSLLGQIYGYTF
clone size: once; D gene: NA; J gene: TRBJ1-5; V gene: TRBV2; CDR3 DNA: TGTGCCAGCAGTGAACGGGGGGTCGCGGGGCAGCCCCAGCATTTT; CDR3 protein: CASSERGVAGQPQHF
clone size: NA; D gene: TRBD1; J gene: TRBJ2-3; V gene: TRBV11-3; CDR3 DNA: TGTGCCAGCAGCTTAGGGACAGGGGGAGATACGCAGTATTTT; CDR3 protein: CASSLGTGGDTQYF
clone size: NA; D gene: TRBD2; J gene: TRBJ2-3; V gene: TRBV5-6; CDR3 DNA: TGTGCCAGCAGCTTCGCGGGGGTCGGGGATACGCAGTATTTT; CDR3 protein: CASSFAGVGDTQYF